This TCR beta chain was recorded in a study of CD8+ T cells in alopecia areata listed by TCRdb under 2018. The study in broad terms: Treated patients were enrolled in an open-label pilot trial of oral tofacitinib, 5 to 10 mg twice daily, for moderate-to-severe alopecia areata. Patients received tofacitinib for 6 to 18 months and were then followed off drug for 6 months to check for delayed response and recurrence. For the treated patients, the SALT score, which quantifies what percentage of scalp surface area is affected, served as the measure of disease severity. High-throughput TCRbeta sequencing was used to examine T cell clonal expansion in alopecia areata in both the C3H/HeJ mouse model and human patients. On the human side, TCRbeta sequencing was run on scalp tissue and on sorted CD4+ and CD8+ peripheral blood T cells from healthy controls and from alopecia areata patients with either patchy or totalis/universalis disease. Biopsies were taken from tofacitinib-treated patients at baseline and again at 4 and 24 weeks into treatment, and several of those patients also had a later scalp biopsy. Clonality in the scalp was compared among normal scalp (n=4), patchy alopecia areata scalp (n=8), and alopecia totalis/universalis scalp (n=8). RNA was extracted with the PAXgene miRNA kit for fixed scalp, the miRNeasy kit for PBMCs, and the RNeasy kit for mouse skin. immunoSEQ multiplex PCR using 35 Vbeta forward primers and 13 Jbeta reverse primers was used to amplify TCRbeta CDR3 regions. Broader findings and caveats from the paper: Because the treated cohort was small and had just a single nonresponder, larger studies are needed to establish links between baseline CD8+ expansion and response. Many expanded lesional clones persisted in scalp and blood during tofacitinib treatment, which may partly explain relapse after stopping treatment. Unlike mouse skin, which is dominated by gammadelta T cells, normal human skin has resident alphabeta T cells that are also sequenced, and this complicates analysis of the scalp TCR repertoire. Shared TCR sequences between patients were less evident than in mice, which may be partly attributable to HLA diversity in the patient population. Lesional scalp, especially in alopecia totalis/universalis, showed higher clonality and more expanded CD8+ clones than normal scalp, suggesting antigenic drive. Scalp clonality and the number of expanded CD8+ clones among the top 100 scalp clones were significantly decreased by tofacitinib.

Preparation of the library involved the immunoSEQ multiplex PCR assay. RNA was extracted from all samples and reverse transcribed into cDNA, which served as template for TCR sequencing. First-strand cDNA was synthesized with SuperScript III using a 2:1 mix of oligo-dT and random hexamers. A synthetic immune receptor repertoire was used to measure amplification bias, and any remaining bias was corrected computationally. Turning to the authors' computational methods: Raw reads were preprocessed to remove errors, and CDR3 was defined according to IMGT conventions as the region from the conserved cysteine to phenylalanine. Clonality was computed as 1 minus the Shannon entropy, with the entropy normalized by log2 of the number of productive unique TCRs. Scalp TCRbeta sequences were cross-referenced with sorted blood CD4 and CD8 repertoires so that the CD4 or CD8 identity of scalp clones could be inferred. The clones in this table, taken by TCRdb from immuneACCESS, are in-frame only. Not every clone is retained; where verified, under half of the shortfall comes from an unresolved V gene, and the cause of the rest is unknown. D and trimming were read from the DNA, whereas the V and J calls and clone size are those reported in that table. Counted in this sample were roughly 120,000 clones; about 50% of them appeared once. The ten top clones hold 0.46% of the sample.

This clone came up a few times. Its antigen target is currently unknown. No qualities accompany the bases; no much larger clone lies one base away. The CDR3, from cysteine to phenylalanine, totals 14 residues. Only the CDR3 part of the read is kept: 42 bases, read in frame from the first base. A distance of 14 bases separates the germline ends of V and J, which lose 4 bases and 4 bases respectively. Taken from the germline V gene, the CDR1 and CDR2 loops are MNHEY and SVGAGI. Interpreted using the paper, the time point label stands for: approximately 4 weeks on oral tofacitinib. The sample's treatment or condition, from its label and the paper: oral pan-JAK inhibitor, 5-10 mg twice daily. From alopecia areata patients, peripheral blood was collected along with lesional scalp punch biopsies. After PBMCs were isolated by density centrifugation and stained for CD3, CD4 and CD8, a FACSAria was used to sort CD4+ and CD8+ T cells.

The source of this sequence is a human donor with alopecia areata. Specimen: CD4+ T cells sorted from blood, collected at week 4, from a patient treated with tofacitinib. The chain uses TRBV6-5 and TRBJ2-7, with a weak D call of TRBD2 (6 bases match). The DNA is TGTGCCAGCAGTTTTACGGGAGCTCAGTACGAGCAGTACTTC. Its product reads: CASSFTGAQYEQYF.